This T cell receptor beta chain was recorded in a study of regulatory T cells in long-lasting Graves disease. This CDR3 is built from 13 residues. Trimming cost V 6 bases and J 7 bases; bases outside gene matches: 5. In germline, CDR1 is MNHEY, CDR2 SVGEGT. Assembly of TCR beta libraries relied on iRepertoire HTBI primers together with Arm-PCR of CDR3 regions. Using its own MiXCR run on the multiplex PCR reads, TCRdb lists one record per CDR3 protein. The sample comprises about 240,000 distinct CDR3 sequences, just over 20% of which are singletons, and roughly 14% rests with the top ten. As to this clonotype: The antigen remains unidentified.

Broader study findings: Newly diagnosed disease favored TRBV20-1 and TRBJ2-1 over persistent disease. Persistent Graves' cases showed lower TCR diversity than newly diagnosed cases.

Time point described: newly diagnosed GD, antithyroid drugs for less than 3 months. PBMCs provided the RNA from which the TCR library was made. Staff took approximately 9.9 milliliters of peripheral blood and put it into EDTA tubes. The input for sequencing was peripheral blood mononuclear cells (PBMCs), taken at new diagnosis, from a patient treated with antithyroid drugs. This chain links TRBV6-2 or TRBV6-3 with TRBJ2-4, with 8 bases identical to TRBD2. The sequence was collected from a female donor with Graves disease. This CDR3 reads CASRVGGANIQYF. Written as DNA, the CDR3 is TGTGCCAGCAGGGTCGGGGGGGCCAACATTCAGTACTTC.